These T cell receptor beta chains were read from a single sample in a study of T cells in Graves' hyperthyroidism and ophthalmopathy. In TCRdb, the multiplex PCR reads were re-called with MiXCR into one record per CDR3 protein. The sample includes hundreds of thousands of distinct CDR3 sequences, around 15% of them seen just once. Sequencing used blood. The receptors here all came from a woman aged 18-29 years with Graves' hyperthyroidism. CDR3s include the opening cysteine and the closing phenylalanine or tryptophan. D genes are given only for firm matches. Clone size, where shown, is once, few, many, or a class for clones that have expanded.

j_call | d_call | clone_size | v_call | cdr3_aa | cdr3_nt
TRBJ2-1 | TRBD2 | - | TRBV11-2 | CASSYGLGINNEQFF | TGTGCCAGCAGTTACGGACTAGGGATAAACAATGAGCAGTTCTTC
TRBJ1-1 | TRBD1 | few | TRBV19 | CASSPGTGAGNTEAFF | TGTGCCAGTAGTCCTGGGACAGGGGCGGGGAACACTGAAGCTTTCTTT
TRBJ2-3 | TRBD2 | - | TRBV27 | CASSFIAGAPDTQYF | TGTGCCAGCAGTTTCATAGCGGGAGCCCCAGATACGCAGTATTTT
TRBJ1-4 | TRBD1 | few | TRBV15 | CATSSLRDSLNEKLFF | TGTGCCACCAGCAGTCTCCGGGACAGCCTTAATGAAAAACTGTTTTTT
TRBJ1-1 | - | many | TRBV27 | CASIKTLGAEAFF | TGTGCCAGCATTAAGACCCTCGGAGCTGAAGCTTTCTTT
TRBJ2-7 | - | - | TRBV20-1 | CSVEGTASEQYF | TGCAGCGTTGAGGGGACGGCCTCCGAGCAGTACTTC
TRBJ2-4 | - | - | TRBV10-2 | CASEGTRADIQYF | TGCGCCAGCGAAGGAACTAGGGCGGACATTCAGTACTTC
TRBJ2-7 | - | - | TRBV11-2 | CASSLGAGEAYEQYF | TGTGCCAGCAGCTTAGGGGCGGGTGAGGCCTACGAGCAGTACTTC
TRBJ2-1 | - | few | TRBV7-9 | CASSPNTHLGTVYNEQFF | TGTGCCAGCAGCCCTAACACACATCTCGGGACTGTGTACAATGAGCAGTTCTTC
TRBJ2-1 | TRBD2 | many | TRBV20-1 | CSARDSLRGRRNEQFF | TGCAGTGCTAGAGATAGTCTCCGCGGGAGAAGGAATGAGCAGTTCTTC
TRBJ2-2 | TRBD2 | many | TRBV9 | CASSVEREGNTGELFF | TGTGCCAGCAGCGTTGAGCGGGAGGGAAACACCGGGGAGCTGTTTTTT
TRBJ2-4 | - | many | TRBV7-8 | CASSLGLGLAKNIQYF | TGTGCCAGCAGCTTAGGGTTGGGGCTAGCCAAAAACATTCAGTACTTC
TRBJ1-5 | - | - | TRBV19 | CASSIMRSPAAQHF | TGTGCCAGTAGTATCATGCGGAGCCCGGCGGCCCAGCATTTT
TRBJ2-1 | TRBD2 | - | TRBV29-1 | CSGVLAGGPGQFF | TGCAGCGGCGTCCTAGCGGGAGGGCCAGGGCAGTTCTTC
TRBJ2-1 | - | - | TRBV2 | CASSEAGSYNERFF | TGTGCCAGCAGTGAAGCGGGTTCCTACAATGAGCGGTTCTTC
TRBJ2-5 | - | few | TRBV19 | CASSPRLNQETQYF | TGTGCCAGTAGTCCCAGACTAAATCAAGAGACCCAGTACTTC
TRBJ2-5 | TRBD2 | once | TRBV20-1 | CSATSGLATGKTQYF | TGCAGTGCTACCTCCGGACTAGCAACTGGGAAGACCCAGTACTTC
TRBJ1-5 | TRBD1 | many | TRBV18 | CATAAGGQPQHF | TGTGCCACCGCGGCAGGGGGCCAGCCCCAGCATTTT
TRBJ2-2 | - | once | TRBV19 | CASSIPVPVSGELFF | TGTGCCAGTAGTATTCCGGTGCCTGTTAGCGGGGAGCTGTTTTTT
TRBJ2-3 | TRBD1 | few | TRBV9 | CASSGDPWTGNTDTQYF | TGTGCCAGCAGCGGAGATCCCTGGACAGGGAACACAGATACGCAGTATTTT
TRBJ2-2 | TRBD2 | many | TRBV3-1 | CASSQGGRAGELFF | TGTGCCAGCAGCCAAGGCGGGAGGGCCGGGGAGCTGTTTTTT
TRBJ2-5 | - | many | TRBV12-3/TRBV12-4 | CASSLQGTLQETQYF | TGTGCCAGCAGTTTACAAGGGACCCTACAAGAGACCCAGTACTTC
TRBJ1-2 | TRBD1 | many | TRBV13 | CASSSNRGNYGYTF | TGTGCCAGCAGCTCAAACAGGGGAAACTATGGCTACACCTTC
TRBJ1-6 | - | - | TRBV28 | CASSRDGRNSPLHF | TGTGCCAGCAGTCGGGACGGCCGCAATTCACCCCTCCACTTT
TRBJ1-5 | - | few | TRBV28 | CASIQASYQPQHF | TGTGCCAGCATCCAGGCCAGCTATCAGCCCCAGCATTTT
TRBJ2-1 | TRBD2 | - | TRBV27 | CASSLYKGLAGGKYNEQFF | TGTGCCAGCAGTTTATACAAAGGACTAGCGGGAGGAAAGTACAATGAGCAGTTCTTC
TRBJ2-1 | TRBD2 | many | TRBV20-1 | CSAMVEREEAYNEQFF | TGCAGTGCTATGGTGGAGCGGGAGGAAGCCTACAATGAGCAGTTCTTC
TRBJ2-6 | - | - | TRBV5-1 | CASRRLGGTNAGANVLTF | TGCGCCAGCAGGAGACTTGGGGGCACCAACGCTGGGGCCAACGTCCTGACTTTC
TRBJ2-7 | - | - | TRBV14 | CASSQGPYGQYF | TGTGCCAGCAGCCAAGGACCTTACGGGCAGTACTTC
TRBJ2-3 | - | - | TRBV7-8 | CASSLPGSPGTQYF | TGTGCCAGCAGCTTACCAGGGTCCCCCGGTACGCAGTATTTT
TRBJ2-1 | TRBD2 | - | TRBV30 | CAGLAGVAYNEQFF | TGTGCCGGGCTAGCGGGAGTAGCTTACAATGAGCAGTTCTTC
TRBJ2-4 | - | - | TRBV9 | CASSVGANSKNIQYF | TGTGCCAGCAGCGTAGGGGCGAACTCCAAAAACATTCAGTACTTC
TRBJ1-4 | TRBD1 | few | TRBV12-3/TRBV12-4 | CASTDRGIHEKLFF | TGTGCCAGCACTGACAGGGGAATCCATGAAAAACTGTTTTTT
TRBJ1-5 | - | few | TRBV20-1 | CSAGGQSLFNQPQHF | TGCAGTGCTGGAGGACAGAGCCTATTCAATCAGCCCCAGCATTTT
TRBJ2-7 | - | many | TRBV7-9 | CASSLTLGGAAEQYF | TGTGCCAGCAGCTTAACACTAGGTGGGGCAGCGGAGCAGTACTTC
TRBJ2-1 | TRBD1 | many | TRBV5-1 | CASSSGTGGLYYNEQFF | TGCGCCAGCAGCTCTGGGACAGGTGGGCTCTACTACAATGAGCAGTTCTTC
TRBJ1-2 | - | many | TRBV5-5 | CASSFPFGGPYGYTF | TGTGCCAGCAGCTTCCCATTCGGGGGACCCTATGGCTACACCTTC
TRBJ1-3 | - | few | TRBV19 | CASSTGGPASGNTIYF | TGTGCCAGTAGTACGGGGGGACCTGCCTCTGGAAACACCATATATTTT
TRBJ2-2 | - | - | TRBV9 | CASSSLAGRTGELFF | TGTGCCAGCAGCTCCCTAGCTGGCCGCACCGGGGAGCTGTTTTTT
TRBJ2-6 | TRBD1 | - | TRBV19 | CASSLSGQGSSGANVLTF | TGTGCCAGTAGTCTCTCTGGACAGGGTAGCTCTGGGGCCAACGTCCTGACTTTC
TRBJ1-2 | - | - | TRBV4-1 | CASSQGLGGYTF | TGCGCCAGCAGCCAGGGGCTGGGGGGCTACACCTTC
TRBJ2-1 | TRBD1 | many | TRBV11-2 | CASRPTGTGNNEQFF | TGTGCCAGCAGACCGACCGGGACAGGGAACAATGAGCAGTTCTTC
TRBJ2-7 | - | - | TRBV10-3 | CAISPGRDISYEQYF | TGTGCCATCAGTCCAGGTCGGGACATCTCCTACGAGCAGTACTTC
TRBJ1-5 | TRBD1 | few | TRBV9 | CASSEGQGKNQPQHF | TGTGCCAGCAGCGAGGGACAGGGGAAGAATCAGCCCCAGCATTTT
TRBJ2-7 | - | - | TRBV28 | CASSYVGRSSYEQYF | TGTGCCAGCAGTTACGTTGGACGGAGCTCCTACGAGCAGTACTTC
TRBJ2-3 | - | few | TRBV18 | CASSPQHTDTQYF | TGTGCCAGCTCACCACAACACACAGATACGCAGTATTTT
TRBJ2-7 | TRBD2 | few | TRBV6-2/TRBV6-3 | CASSYFGLAENYEQYF | TGTGCCAGCAGTTACTTTGGGCTAGCGGAGAACTACGAGCAGTACTTC
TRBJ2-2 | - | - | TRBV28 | CASSSPPSYTGELFF | TGTGCCAGCAGTTCCCCCCCATCATACACCGGGGAGCTGTTTTTT
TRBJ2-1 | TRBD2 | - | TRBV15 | CATSILSGGYNEQFF | TGTGCCACCAGCATCCTAAGCGGGGGCTACAATGAGCAGTTCTTC
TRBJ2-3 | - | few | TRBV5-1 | CASSLGFGSDTQYF | TGCGCCAGCAGCTTGGGTTTCGGGTCAGATACGCAGTATTTT
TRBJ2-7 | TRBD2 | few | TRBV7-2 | CASGKTTSGGPYEQYF | TGTGCCAGCGGCAAAACTACTAGCGGGGGCCCCTACGAGCAGTACTTC
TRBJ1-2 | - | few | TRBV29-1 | CSVEHGTYGYTF | TGCAGCGTTGAACACGGAACCTATGGCTACACCTTC
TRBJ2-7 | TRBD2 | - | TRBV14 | CASSPKGLAGGRTYEQYF | TGTGCCAGCAGCCCTAAGGGATTAGCGGGAGGCCGAACCTACGAGCAGTACTTC
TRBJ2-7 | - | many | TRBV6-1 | CASSPATVINEQYF | TGTGCCAGCAGTCCCGCGACAGTTATCAACGAGCAGTACTTC
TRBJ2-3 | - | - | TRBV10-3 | CAIGRDTDTQYF | TGTGCCATCGGGCGGGACACAGATACGCAGTATTTT